These 6 T cell receptor beta chains share one sample of origin, sequenced in a study of regulatory T cells in long-lasting Graves disease. Stated time point: newly diagnosed GD, antithyroid drugs for less than 3 months. TCR sequences were obtained from RNA taken from PBMCs. iRepertoire HTBI primers and Arm-PCR of CDR3 regions built TCR beta libraries. TCRdb processed the multiplex PCR reads anew with MiXCR; each CDR3 protein has one entry. Altogether roughly 610,000 distinct CDR3 sequences are present, roughly 15% being singletons, with the ten largest covering about 17%. The same sample was also studied in work on T cells in Graves' hyperthyroidism and ophthalmopathy.

Source: peripheral blood mononuclear cells (PBMCs), taken at new diagnosis, from a patient treated with antithyroid drugs. The receptors come from a woman younger than 45 with Graves disease.

The chain combines TRBV29-1 with TRBJ2-2; D gene uncertain. Germline-derived CDR1 and CDR2 are SQVTM and ANQGSEA. Trimming pared 6 bases from V and 8 bases from J, leaving 13 bases between. The CDR3 length is 12 residues. This chain's CDR3 is CSVALDPGELFF. The CDR3 nucleotides read TGCAGCGTGGCTCTAGATCCTGGGGAGCTGTTTTTT.

This clonotype was observed at least ten times. The chain recombines TRBV27 with TRBJ2-7; TRBD2 agrees at 9 bases. CDR1 MNHEY and CDR2 SMNVEV come from the germline V gene (reference sequence). The junction had 6 bases not matched to a gene; V was cut back by 2 bases and J by 4 bases. CDR3 length: 15 amino acids. CDR3 loop: CASSLGPSGAYEQYF. For the CDR3, the DNA is TGTGCCAGCAGTTTAGGGCCTAGCGGGGCGTACGAGCAGTACTTC.

This clonotype was observed a handful of times. The genes are TRBV30 and TRBJ2-3; D gene ambiguous. Germline V gives CDR1 GTSNPN, CDR2 SVGIG (reference sequence). CDR3 size: 11 residues. With 8 bases removed from V and 0 bases from J, the gap between germline ends came to 6 bases. This chain's CDR3 is CAGWSTDTQYF. DNA for the CDR3: TGTGCCGGGTGGAGCACAGATACGCAGTATTTT.

This clonotype was counted a few times. The gene calls are TRBV9 and TRBJ2-7, with D possibly being TRBD1 (6 bases). The CDR3 contains 15 residues. V lost 2 bases, J lost 2 bases, and 14 bases lay in between. Germline V gene lookup returns CDR1 SGDLS and CDR2 YYNGEE. DNA of the CDR3: TGTGCCAGCAGCGTTGGGGGCGGAAACACCTACGAGCAGTACTTC. As protein: CASSVGGGNTYEQYF.

This clonotype was observed at least ten times. V is TRBV12-3 or TRBV12-4 and J is TRBJ2-7; the match to TRBD1 covers 9 bases. Trimming took 3 bases from V and 3 from J; bases not matched to a gene: 3. The CDR3 totals 14 residues. The CDR3: CASSFLGQGYEQYF. CDR3 coding DNA: TGTGCCAGCAGTTTCTTGGGACAGGGCTACGAGCAGTACTTC.

Ten or more counts support this clonotype. In DNA, the CDR3 is TGTGCCAGCAGCCGGGAGAGTAACACTGAAGCTTTCTTT. Translation gives CASSRESNTEAFF. The rearrangement joins TRBV7-9 to TRBJ1-1; D is unresolved. Germline CDR1 is SEHNR and CDR2 is FQNEAQ (reference sequence). CDR3 length: 13 amino acids. The V end was cut by 5 bases, the J end by 2 bases, with 9 bases between. Full variable domain (remainder filled in from reference TRBV7-9 and TRBJ1-1): DTGVSQNPRHKITKRGQNVTFRCDPISEHNRLYWYRQTLGQGPEFLTYFQNEAQLEKSRLLSDRFSAERPKGSFSTLEIQRTEQGDSAMYLCASSRESNTEAFFGQGTRLTVV.